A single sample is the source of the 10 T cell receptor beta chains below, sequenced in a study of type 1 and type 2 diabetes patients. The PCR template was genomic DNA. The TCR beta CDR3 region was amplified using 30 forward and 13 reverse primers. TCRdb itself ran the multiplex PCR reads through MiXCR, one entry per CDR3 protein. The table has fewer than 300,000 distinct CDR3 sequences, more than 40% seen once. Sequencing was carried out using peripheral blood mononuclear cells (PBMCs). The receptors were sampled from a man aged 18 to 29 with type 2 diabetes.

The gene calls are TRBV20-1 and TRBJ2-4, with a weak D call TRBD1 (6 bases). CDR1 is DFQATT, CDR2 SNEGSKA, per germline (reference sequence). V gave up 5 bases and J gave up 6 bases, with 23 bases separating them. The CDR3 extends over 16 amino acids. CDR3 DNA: TGCAGTGCTCCAAATTTTATAAGGGGGACGGGAAACATTCAGTACTTC. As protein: CSAPNFIRGTGNIQYF.

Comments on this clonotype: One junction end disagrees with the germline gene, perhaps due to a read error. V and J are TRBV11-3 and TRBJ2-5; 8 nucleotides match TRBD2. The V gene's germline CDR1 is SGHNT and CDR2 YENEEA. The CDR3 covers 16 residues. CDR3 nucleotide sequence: TGTGCCAGCAGCCCACGGGGTACTAGCGGAAACAATGAGCAGCTCTTC. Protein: CASSPRGTSGNNEQLF.

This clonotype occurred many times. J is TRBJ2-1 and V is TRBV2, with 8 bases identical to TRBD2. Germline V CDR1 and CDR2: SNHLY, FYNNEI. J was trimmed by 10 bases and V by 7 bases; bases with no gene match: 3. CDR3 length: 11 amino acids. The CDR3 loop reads CASKLAEEQFF. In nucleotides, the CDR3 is TGTGCCAGCAAACTAGCGGAGGAGCAGTTCTTC. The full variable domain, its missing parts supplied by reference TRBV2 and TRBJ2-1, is EPEVTQTPSHQVTQMGQEVILRCVPISNHLYFYWYRQILGQKVEFLVSFYNNEISEKSEIFDDQFSVERPDGSNFTLKIRSTKLEDSAMYFCASKLAEEQFFGPGTRLTVL.

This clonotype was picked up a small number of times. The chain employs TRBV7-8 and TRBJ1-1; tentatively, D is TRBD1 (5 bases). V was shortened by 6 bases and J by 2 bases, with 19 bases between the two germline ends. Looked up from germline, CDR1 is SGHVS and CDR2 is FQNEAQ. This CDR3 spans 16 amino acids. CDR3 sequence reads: CASSNHLGTGNTEAFF. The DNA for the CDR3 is TGTGCCAGCAGTAACCATCTTGGGACGGGAAACACTGAAGCTTTCTTT.

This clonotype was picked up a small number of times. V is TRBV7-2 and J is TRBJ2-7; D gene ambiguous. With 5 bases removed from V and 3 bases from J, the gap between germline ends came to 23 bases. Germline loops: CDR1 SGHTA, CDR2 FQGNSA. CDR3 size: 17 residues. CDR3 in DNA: TGTGCCAGCAGCAGCCGGACGGATGAGATAACCGGCTACGAGCAGTACTTC. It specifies CASSSRTDEITGYEQYF. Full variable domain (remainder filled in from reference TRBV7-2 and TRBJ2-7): GAGVSQSPSNKVTEKGKDVELRCDPISGHTALYWYRQSLGQGLEFLIYFQGNSAPDKSGLPSDRFSAERTGGSVSTLTIQRTQQEDSAVYLCASSSRTDEITGYEQYFGPGTRLTVT.

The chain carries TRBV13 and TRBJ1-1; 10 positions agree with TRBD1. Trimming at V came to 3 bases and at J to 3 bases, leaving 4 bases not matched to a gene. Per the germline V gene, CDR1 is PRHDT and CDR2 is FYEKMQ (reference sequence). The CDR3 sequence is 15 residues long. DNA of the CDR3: TGTGCCAGCAGCTTGGTAGGACAGGGGGACACTGAAGCTTTCTTT. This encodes CASSLVGQGDTEAFF.

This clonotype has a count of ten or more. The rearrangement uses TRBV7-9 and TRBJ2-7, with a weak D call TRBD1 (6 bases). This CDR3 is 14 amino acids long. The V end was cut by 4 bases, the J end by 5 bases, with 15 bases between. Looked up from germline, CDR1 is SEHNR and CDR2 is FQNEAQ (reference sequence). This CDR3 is CASSSRTVPNEQYF. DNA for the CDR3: TGTGCCAGCAGCTCCAGGACAGTCCCAAACGAGCAGTACTTC.

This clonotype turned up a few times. The CDR3 bases are TGTGCCAGCAGCCAACGGGAGTCCTACGAGCAGTACTTC. Translating gives CASSQRESYEQYF. The genes are TRBV7-2 and TRBJ2-7; D is possibly TRBD2 (6 bases). V lost 5 bases and J 1 base, leaving 9 bases between the germline ends. The CDR3 is 13 residues long. Germline lookup yields CDR1 SGHTA and CDR2 FQGNSA. Full variable domain (outside the CDR3, taken from reference TRBV7-2 and TRBJ2-7): GAGVSQSPSNKVTEKGKDVELRCDPISGHTALYWYRQSLGQGLEFLIYFQGNSAPDKSGLPSDRFSAERTGGSVSTLTIQRTQQEDSAVYLCASSQRESYEQYFGPGTRLTVT.

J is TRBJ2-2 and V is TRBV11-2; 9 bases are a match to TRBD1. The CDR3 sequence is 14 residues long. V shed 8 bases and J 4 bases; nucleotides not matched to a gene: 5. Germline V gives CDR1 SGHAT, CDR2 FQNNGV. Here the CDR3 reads CASLWTGVTGELFF. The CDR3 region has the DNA TGTGCCAGCCTCTGGACAGGGGTCACCGGGGAGCTGTTTTTT.

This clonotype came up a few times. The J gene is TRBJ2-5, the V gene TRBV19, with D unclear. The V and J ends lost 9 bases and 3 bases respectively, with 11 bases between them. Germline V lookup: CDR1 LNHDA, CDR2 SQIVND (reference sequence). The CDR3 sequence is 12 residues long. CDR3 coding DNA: TGTGCCAGCTCTCGGTCTGAAGAGACCCAGTACTTC. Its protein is CASSRSEETQYF.